This entry lists 17 T cell receptor beta chains sequenced from one sample in a study of Ad26.COV2.S vaccination and SARS-CoV-2 variants. Only in-frame clones appear in the TCRdb table, and some are missing; sequencing was by immunoSEQ multiplex PCR. The sample includes more than 350,000 clones, 90% of them seen just once. Specified treatment: roughly 18 received Ad26.COV2.S at low or high dose, single or two shots; several received placebo; per-sample allocation not given. Day 63 following the first vaccine or placebo injection was when the samples were taken. Material: peripheral blood, obtained in a trial of Ad26.COV2.S vaccine versus placebo. The receptor source for this set is a person aged 18 to 59 who received the Ad26.COV2.S COVID-19 vaccine or a placebo.

Comment on this clone: At the DNA level, this CDR3 is encoded by other sequences in the same sample as well. The chain carries TRBV6-5 and TRBJ2-2; perhaps TRBD1 as D (5 bases). The CDR3 is made up of 15 amino acids. V lost 2 bases and J lost 1, with 8 bases in between. Germline assignment: CDR1 MNHEY and CDR2 SVGAGI. CDR3 loop: CASSYLTGNTGELFF. The DNA for the CDR3 is TGTGCCAGCAGTTACCTAACAGGGAACACCGGGGAGCTGTTTTTT.

The rearrangement links TRBV4-1 to TRBJ2-3; tentatively, D is TRBD1 (6 bases). CDR1 MGHRA and CDR2 YSYEKL come from the germline V gene. Trimming shortened V by 1 base and J by 2 bases, and 19 bases separated the two germline ends. The CDR3 extends over 18 amino acids. CDR3: CASSQVSIRDTITDTQYF. The CDR3 bases are TGCGCCAGCAGCCAAGTTTCAATCCGGGACACTATCACAGATACGCAGTATTTT.

This chain connects TRBV7-9 to TRBJ1-5; the D gene is possibly TRBD1 (5 bases). V was shortened by 6 bases and J by 3 bases, with 15 bases between the two germline ends. Germline V gives CDR1 SEHNR, CDR2 FQNEAQ (reference sequence). The CDR3 has 15 residues. CDR3 sequence reads: CASSFGGNTNQPQHF. For the CDR3, the DNA is TGTGCCAGCAGTTTCGGGGGGAACACCAATCAGCCCCAGCATTTT.

The V and J genes are TRBV6-2 or TRBV6-3 and TRBJ2-1; TRBD2 aligns across 8 bases. V was pared by 5 bases and J by 1 base, with 4 bases of the junction left unmatched. The V gene's germline CDR1 is MNHEY and CDR2 SVGEGT. The CDR3 length is 15 residues. CDR3 protein: CASSLGRASYNEQFF. In nucleotides, the CDR3 is TGTGCCAGCAGTCTCGGGAGGGCGTCCTACAATGAGCAGTTCTTC.

The V call is TRBV20-1, the J call TRBJ2-2; the match to TRBD2 covers 7 bases. V dropped 3 bases and J dropped 6; count of bases not matched to a gene: 10. The CDR3 extends over 15 amino acids. The germline V gene has CDR1 DFQATT and CDR2 SNEGSKA (reference sequence). CDR3 amino acids: CSASYGLGTAGELFF. The CDR3 DNA follows: TGCAGTGCTAGTTACGGACTAGGGACCGCCGGGGAGCTGTTTTTT.

This chain links TRBV11-2 with TRBJ2-1, with no clear D. The V end was cut by 5 bases, the J end by 0 bases, with 14 bases between. Germline assignment: CDR1 SGHAT and CDR2 FQNNGV. CDR3 length: 16 residues. As DNA, the CDR3 is TGTGCCAGCAGCATCCATACGGGTAGCTCCTACAATGAGCAGTTCTTC. Translating gives CASSIHTGSSYNEQFF.

The rearrangement uses TRBV7-9 and TRBJ2-7, with TRBD2 identical over 11 bases. This CDR3 has 16 amino acids. The ends lost 3 bases at V and 4 bases at J; junction bases unmatched: 8. Germline CDR1 SEHNR, CDR2 FQNEAQ (reference sequence). The CDR3 region has the DNA TGTGCCAGCAGCTTGGCGACTAGCGGGAACCCATACGAGCAGTACTTC. It yields the protein CASSLATSGNPYEQYF.

CDR3 protein: CASSSGTGGNQPQHF. As DNA, the CDR3 is TGTGCCAGCAGTTCCGGGACAGGGGGCAATCAGCCCCAGCATTTT. The rearrangement uses TRBV27 and TRBJ1-5; 10 bases line up with TRBD1. J gave up 2 bases and V 4 bases, and 2 bases lay outside the gene matches. The CDR3 spans 15 residues. Germline V gives CDR1 MNHEY, CDR2 SMNVEV (reference sequence).

The J gene is TRBJ1-5, the V gene TRBV19; D unresolved. The germline V gene has CDR1 LNHDA and CDR2 SQIVND (reference sequence). CDR3 length equals 16 residues. V gave up 2 bases and J gave up 4 bases, with 15 bases separating them. The CDR3 region is CASSITFHGRNQPQHF. DNA of the CDR3: TGTGCCAGTAGTATAACGTTTCACGGACGAAATCAGCCCCAGCATTTT. The full variable domain, rest sourced from reference TRBV19 and TRBJ1-5, is DGGITQSPKYLFRKEGQNVTLSCEQNLNHDAMYWYRQDPGQGLRLIYYSQIVNDFQKGDIAEGYSVSREKKESFPLTVTSAQKNPTAFYLCASSITFHGRNQPQHFGDGTRLSIL.

J is TRBJ2-1 and V is TRBV5-4, with D possibly TRBD2 on 6 matching bases. CDR1 is SGHNT, CDR2 YYREEE, per germline (reference sequence). The CDR3 runs to 15 residues. V was trimmed by 4 bases and J by 2 bases, leaving 13 bases between them. The DNA for the CDR3 is TGTGCCAGCAGCCTCGCCGGGAGTCCCTACAATGAGCAGTTCTTC. Translated: CASSLAGSPYNEQFF. The full variable domain, rest sourced from reference TRBV5-4 and TRBJ2-1, is ETGVTQSPTHLIKTRGQQVTLRCSSQSGHNTVSWYQQALGQGPQFIFQYYREEENGRGNFPPRFSGLQFPNYSSELNVNALELDDSALYLCASSLAGSPYNEQFFGPGTRLTVL.

V usage is TRBV13 and J usage is TRBJ1-2; 10 bases match TRBD1. In germline, CDR1 is PRHDT, CDR2 FYEKMQ (reference sequence). V trimming: 4 bases; J trimming: 5 bases; junction bases outside the gene matches: 10. The CDR3 sequence is 16 residues long. CDR3 bases: TGTGCCAGCAGCTCGCAGACCGGGACAGGGGATTATGGCTACACCTTC. Its protein product is CASSSQTGTGDYGYTF.

The count of this clone is one. V is TRBV6-1 and J is TRBJ2-1; D assignment may be TRBD1 or TRBD2 (5 bases each). V was pared by 1 base and J by 2 bases, with 12 bases between. The germline V gene encodes CDR1 MNHNS and CDR2 SASEGT. This CDR3 is 16 amino acids long. For the CDR3, the DNA is TGTGCCAGCAGTGAAGTATACGGGACCACCTACAATGAGCAGTTCTTC. As protein: CASSEVYGTTYNEQFF.

The chain combines TRBV6-2 or TRBV6-3 with TRBJ2-7; tentative D call: TRBD1 (6 bases). This CDR3 has 14 residues. Germline CDR1 and CDR2: MNHEY and SVGEGT. With 6 bases removed from V and 7 bases from J, the gap between germline ends came to 19 bases. DNA for the CDR3: TGTGCCAGCAGGCCTTACCCGACAGGTCAGGAGCAGTACTTC. Translated, it gives CASRPYPTGQEQYF.

The J gene is TRBJ1-4, the V gene TRBV9; D is ambiguous. CDR3 length equals 15 residues. Germline CDR1 and CDR2: SGDLS and YYNGEE. V was shortened by 0 bases and J by 8 bases, with 14 bases between the two germline ends. The CDR3: CASSVVPEFGEKLFF. CDR3 bases: TGTGCCAGCAGCGTAGTGCCGGAGTTTGGGGAAAAACTGTTTTTT.

The V gene is TRBV28, the J gene TRBJ2-1; D possibly corresponds to TRBD1 (6 bases). V gave up 2 bases and J gave up 4 bases, with 15 bases separating them. Germline CDR1 and CDR2: MDHEN and SYDVKM. The CDR3 length is 16 residues. CDR3: CASSLNPTGPYNEQFF. In nucleotides, the CDR3 is TGTGCCAGCAGTTTAAACCCGACAGGACCTTACAATGAGCAGTTCTTC.

This chain joins TRBV5-1 and TRBJ2-3, with D unresolved. Germline loops: CDR1 SGHRS, CDR2 YFSETQ. There are 15 residues in the CDR3. V gave up 2 bases and J gave up 2 bases, with 12 bases separating them. CDR3 region: CASSLEAKYTDTQYF. For the CDR3, the DNA is TGCGCCAGCAGCTTAGAGGCGAAATACACAGATACGCAGTATTTT.

This clone was counted once. This rearrangement joins TRBV5-4 to TRBJ2-2; D ambiguous. Germline CDR1 and CDR2: SGHNT and YYREEE (reference sequence). This CDR3 spans 18 amino acids. V lost 3 bases to trimming and J lost 1 base, with 19 bases between them. CDR3: CASSSPLGLGMNTGELFF. The CDR3 DNA is TGTGCCAGCAGCTCCCCGTTGGGATTAGGGATGAACACCGGGGAGCTGTTTTTT.